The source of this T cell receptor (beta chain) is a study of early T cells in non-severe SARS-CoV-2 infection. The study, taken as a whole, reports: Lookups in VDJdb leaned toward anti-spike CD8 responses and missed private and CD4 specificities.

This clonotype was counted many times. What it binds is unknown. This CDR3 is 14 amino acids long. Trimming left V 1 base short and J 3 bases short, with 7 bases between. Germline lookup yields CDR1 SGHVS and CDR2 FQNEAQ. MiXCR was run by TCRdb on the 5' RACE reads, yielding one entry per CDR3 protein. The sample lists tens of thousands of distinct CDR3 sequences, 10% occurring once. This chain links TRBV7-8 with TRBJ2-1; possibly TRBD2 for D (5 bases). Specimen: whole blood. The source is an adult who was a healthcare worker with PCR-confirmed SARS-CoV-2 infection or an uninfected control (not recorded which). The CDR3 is CASSLGGSYNEQFF. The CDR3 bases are TGTGCCAGCAGCTTAGGAGGGAGCTACAATGAGCAGTTCTTC.